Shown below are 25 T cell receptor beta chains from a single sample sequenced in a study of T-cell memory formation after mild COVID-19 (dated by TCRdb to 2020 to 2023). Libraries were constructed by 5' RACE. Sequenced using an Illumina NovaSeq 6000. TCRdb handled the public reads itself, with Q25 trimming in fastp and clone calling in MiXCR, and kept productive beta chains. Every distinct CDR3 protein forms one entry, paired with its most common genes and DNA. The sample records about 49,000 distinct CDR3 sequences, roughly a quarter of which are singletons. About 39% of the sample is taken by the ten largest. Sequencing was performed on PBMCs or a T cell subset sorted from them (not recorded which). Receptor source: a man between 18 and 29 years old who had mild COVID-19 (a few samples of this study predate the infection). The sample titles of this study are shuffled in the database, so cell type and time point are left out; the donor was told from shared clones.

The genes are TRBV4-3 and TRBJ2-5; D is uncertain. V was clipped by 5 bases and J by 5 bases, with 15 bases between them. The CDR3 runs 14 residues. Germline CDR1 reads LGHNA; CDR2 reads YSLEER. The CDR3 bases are TGCGCCAGCAGCTTACTCCCCGCTGGGGAGACCCAGTACTTC. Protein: CASSLLPAGETQYF.

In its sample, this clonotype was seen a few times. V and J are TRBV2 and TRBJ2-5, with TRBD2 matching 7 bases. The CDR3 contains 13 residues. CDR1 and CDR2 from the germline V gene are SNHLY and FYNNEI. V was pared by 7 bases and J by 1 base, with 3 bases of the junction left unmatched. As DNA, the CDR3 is TGTGCCAGCACCCGACTAGCCCAAGAGACCCAGTACTTC. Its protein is CASTRLAQETQYF.

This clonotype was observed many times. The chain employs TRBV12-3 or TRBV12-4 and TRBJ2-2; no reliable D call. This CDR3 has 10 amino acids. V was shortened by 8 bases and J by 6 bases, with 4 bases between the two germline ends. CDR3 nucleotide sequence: TGTGCCAGCGAAGCCGGGGAGCTGTTTTTT. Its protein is CASEAGELFF.

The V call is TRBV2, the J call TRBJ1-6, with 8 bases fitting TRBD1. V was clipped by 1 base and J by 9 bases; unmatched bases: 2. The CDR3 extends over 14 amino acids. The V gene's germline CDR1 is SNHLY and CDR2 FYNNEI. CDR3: CASSEGQGSSPLHF. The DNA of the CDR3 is TGTGCCAGCAGTGAAGGACAGGGGTCTTCACCCCTCCACTTT.

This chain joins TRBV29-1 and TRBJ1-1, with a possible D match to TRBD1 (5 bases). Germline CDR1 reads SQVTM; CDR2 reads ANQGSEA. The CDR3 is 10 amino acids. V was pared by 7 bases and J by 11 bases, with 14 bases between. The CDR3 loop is CSDDRGEAFF. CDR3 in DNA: TGCAGCGATGACCGGGGGGAGGCTTTCTTT.

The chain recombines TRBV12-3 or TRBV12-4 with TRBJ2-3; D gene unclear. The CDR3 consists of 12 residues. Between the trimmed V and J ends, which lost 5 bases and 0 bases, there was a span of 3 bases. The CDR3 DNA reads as TGTGCCAGCAGTCCTAGCACAGATACGCAGTATTTT. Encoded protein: CASSPSTDTQYF.

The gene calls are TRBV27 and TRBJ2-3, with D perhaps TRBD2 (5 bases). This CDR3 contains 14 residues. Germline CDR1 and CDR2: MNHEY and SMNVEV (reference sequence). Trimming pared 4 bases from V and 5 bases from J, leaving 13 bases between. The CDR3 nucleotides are TGTGCCAGCAGTTACCGAGGACTTATAGATACGCAGTATTTT. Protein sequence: CASSYRGLIDTQYF.

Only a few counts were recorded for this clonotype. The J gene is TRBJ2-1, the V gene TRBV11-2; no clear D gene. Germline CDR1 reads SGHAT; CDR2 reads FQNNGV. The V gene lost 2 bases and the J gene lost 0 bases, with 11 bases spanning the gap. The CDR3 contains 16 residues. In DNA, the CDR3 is TGTGCCAGCAGCTTAAACGGGTATAGCTCCTACAATGAGCAGTTCTTC. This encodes CASSLNGYSSYNEQFF.

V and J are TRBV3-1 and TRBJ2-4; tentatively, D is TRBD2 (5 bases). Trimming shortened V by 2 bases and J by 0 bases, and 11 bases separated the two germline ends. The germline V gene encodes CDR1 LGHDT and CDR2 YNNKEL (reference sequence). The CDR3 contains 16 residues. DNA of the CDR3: TGTGCCAGCAGCCAACTGGACTCTATAGCCAAAAACATTCAGTACTTC. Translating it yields CASSQLDSIAKNIQYF.

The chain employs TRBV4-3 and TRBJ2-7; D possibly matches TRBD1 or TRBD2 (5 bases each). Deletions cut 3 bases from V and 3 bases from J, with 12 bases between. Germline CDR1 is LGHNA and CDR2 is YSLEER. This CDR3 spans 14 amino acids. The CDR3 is CASSQVRDGYEQYF. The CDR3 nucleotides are TGCGCCAGCAGCCAGGTCCGGGACGGCTACGAGCAGTACTTC.

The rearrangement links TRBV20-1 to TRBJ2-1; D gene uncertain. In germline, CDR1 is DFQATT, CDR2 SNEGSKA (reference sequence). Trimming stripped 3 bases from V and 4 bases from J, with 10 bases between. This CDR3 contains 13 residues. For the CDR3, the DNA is TGCAGTGCTAGGTCTCGGAATTACAATGAGCAGTTCTTC. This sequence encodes CSARSRNYNEQFF.

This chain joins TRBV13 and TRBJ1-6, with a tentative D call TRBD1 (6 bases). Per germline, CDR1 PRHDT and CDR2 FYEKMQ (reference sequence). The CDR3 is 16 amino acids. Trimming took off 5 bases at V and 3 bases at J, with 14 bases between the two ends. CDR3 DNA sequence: TGTGCCAGCAGCCAGGGGAATTATAACTATAATTCACCCCTCCACTTT. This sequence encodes CASSQGNYNYNSPLHF.

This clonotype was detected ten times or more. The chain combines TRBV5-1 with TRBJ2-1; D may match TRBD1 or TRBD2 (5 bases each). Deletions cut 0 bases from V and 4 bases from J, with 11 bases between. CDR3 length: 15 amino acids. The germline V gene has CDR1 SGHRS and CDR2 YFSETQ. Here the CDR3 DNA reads TGCGCCAGCAGCTTGGATGGGGGTCCGTACAATGAGCAGTTCTTC. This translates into CASSLDGGPYNEQFF.

The CDR3 sequence is CASSYDEIETQYF. The CDR3 coding sequence is TGCGCCAGCAGCTACGACGAAATAGAGACCCAGTACTTC. The genes are TRBV10-2 and TRBJ2-5; no clear D. Germline CDR1 and CDR2: WSHSY and SAAADI. V lost 6 bases to trimming and J lost 4 bases, with 12 bases between them. This CDR3 spans 13 amino acids.

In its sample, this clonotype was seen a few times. The DNA of the CDR3 is TGTGCCAGCAGCGGTAATCCAGGAGCCGGGGAGCTGTTTTTT. Translated: CASSGNPGAGELFF. This chain joins TRBV7-3 and TRBJ2-2; D uncertain. In germline, CDR1 is SGHTA, CDR2 FQGTGA. There are 14 residues in the CDR3. V gave up 5 bases and J gave up 6 bases, with 13 bases separating them. Full variable domain (missing parts from reference TRBV7-3 and TRBJ2-2): GAGVSQTPSNKVTEKGKYVELRCDPISGHTALYWYRQSLGQGPEFLIYFQGTGAADDSGLPNDRFFAVRPEGSVSTLKIQRTERGDSAVYLCASSGNPGAGELFFGEGSRLTVL.

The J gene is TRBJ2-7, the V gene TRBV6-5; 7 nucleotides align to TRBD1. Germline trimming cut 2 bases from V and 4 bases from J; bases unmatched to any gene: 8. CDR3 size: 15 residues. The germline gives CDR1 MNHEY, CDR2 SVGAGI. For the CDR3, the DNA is TGTGCCAGCAGTTACCTGAGGACAGGAGTATACGAGCAGTACTTC. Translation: CASSYLRTGVYEQYF.

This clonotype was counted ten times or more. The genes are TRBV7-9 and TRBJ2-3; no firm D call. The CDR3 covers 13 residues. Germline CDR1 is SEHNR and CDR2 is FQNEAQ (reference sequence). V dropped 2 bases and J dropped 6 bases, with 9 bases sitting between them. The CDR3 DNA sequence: TGTGCCAGCAGCTTATCAGAGGTGGATACGCAGTATTTT. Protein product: CASSLSEVDTQYF.

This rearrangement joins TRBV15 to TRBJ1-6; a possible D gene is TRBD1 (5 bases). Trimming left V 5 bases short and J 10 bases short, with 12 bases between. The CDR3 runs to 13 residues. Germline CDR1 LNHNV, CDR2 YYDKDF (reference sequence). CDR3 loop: CATSSGGASPLHF. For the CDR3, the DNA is TGTGCCACCAGCTCCGGTGGGGCATCACCCCTCCACTTT.

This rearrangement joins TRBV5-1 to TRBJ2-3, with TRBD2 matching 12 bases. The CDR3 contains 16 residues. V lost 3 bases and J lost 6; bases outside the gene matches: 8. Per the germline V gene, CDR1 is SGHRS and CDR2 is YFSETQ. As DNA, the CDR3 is TGCGCCAGCAGCTACCGGACTAGCGGGGCTTCGGATACGCAGTATTTT. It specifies CASSYRTSGASDTQYF.

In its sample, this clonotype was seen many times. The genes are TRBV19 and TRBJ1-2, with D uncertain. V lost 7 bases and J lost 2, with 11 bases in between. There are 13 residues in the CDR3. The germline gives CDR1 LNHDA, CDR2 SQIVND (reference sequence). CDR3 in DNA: TGTGCCAGTAAATCCTGGCAGAACTATGGCTACACCTTC. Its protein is CASKSWQNYGYTF.

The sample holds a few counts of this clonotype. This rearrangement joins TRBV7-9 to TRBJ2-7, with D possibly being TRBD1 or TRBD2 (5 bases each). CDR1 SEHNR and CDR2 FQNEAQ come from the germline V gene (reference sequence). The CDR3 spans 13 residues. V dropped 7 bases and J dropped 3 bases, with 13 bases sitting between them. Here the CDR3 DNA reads TGTGCCAGCACCCCCGTGGGGGACTACGAGCAGTACTTC. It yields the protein CASTPVGDYEQYF.

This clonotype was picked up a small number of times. CDR3 residues: CSVETITGNEQFF. DNA for the CDR3: TGCAGCGTTGAGACAATCACAGGTAATGAGCAGTTCTTC. V gene TRBV29-1 combines with J gene TRBJ2-1; TRBD1 is a possible D gene (5 bases). The CDR3 sequence is 13 residues long. V was pared by 3 bases and J by 7 bases, with 13 bases between. Looked up from germline, CDR1 is SQVTM and CDR2 is ANQGSEA.

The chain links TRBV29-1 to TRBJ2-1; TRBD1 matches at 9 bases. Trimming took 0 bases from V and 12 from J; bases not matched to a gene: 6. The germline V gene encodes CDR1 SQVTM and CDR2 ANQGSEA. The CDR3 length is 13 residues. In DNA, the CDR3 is TGCAGCGTTGAAGATTGGCTGGACAGGGGGCAGTTCTTC. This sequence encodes CSVEDWLDRGQFF.

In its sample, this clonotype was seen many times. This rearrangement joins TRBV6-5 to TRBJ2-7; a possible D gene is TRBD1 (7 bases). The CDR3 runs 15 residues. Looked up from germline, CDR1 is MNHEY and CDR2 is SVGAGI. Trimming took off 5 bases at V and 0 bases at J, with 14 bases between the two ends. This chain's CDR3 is CASSGGQGGSYEQYV. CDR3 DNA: TGTGCCAGCAGTGGCGGGCAGGGGGGCTCCTACGAGCAGTACGTC.

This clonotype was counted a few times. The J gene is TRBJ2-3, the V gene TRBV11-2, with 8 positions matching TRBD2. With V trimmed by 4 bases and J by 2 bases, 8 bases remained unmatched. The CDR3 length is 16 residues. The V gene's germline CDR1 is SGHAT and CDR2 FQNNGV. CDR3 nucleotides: TGTGCCAGCAGCTCTCTCGGGGGGGGATTCACAGATACGCAGTATTTT. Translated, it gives CASSSLGGGFTDTQYF.